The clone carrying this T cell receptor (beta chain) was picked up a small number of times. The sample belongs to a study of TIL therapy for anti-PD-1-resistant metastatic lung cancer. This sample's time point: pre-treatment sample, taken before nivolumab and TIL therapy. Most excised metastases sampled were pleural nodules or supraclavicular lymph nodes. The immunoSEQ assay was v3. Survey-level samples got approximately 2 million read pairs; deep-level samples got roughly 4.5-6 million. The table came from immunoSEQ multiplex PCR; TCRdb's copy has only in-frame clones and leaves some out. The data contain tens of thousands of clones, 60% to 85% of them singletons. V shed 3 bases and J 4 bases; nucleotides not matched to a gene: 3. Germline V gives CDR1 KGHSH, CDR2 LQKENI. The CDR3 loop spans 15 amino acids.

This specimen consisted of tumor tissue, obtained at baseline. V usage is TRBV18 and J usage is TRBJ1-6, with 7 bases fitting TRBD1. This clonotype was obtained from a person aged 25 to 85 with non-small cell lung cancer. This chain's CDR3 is CASSPWDSYNSPLHF. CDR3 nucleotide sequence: TGTGCCAGCTCACCCTGGGACAGTTATAATTCACCCCTCCACTTT.